This T cell receptor (beta chain) is from a study of blood T cell repertoires in COVID-19 (dated by TCRdb to between 2020 and 2021). Study-level background: Samples covering the acute and convalescent phases of COVID-19 were provided by collaborators in the United States, Italy and Spain. The prospective study material was composed of cDNA or gDNA derived from T cells, B-cell-depleted T cells, or PBMCs. The dataset comprised deeply sampled blood TCRbeta repertoires from subjects exposed to, actively infected with, or recovered from COVID-19. The repertoires were made available in a free public database intended to serve as a resource for research on the immune response to SARS-CoV-2. Samples were obtained from the ongoing ImmuneRACE study (first 160 participants) and from over 1,000 subjects provided by 6 global collaborators. A de-identified subject ID, COVID-19 status, age in years and sex were almost always included in the sample metadata. Where available, HLA class I and class II types were obtained from metadata supplied by the sample provider rather than from assay-based typing. General study outcomes and caveats: How much clinical and demographic metadata was included differed by source and by participant, and the metadata was provided uncurated.

A distance of 11 bases separates the germline ends of V and J, which lose 4 bases and 1 base respectively. The CDR3 has 14 amino acids, counting the end cysteine and phenylalanine. CDR3 DNA is the only sequence kept; it has 42 bases, read in frame from the first base. The germline V gene (reference sequence) yields SGHNT for CDR1 and YYREEE for CDR2. At one collaborating source in Seattle, patients were enrolled during active infection and were followed longitudinally through the course of disease. Whole blood was collected in K2EDTA tubes by collaborating institutions according to the institutions' own protocols. Collaborator samples were shipped for TCRbeta analysis as frozen whole blood, isolated PBMCs, or DNA extracted from either sample type. TCRbeta CDR3 regions were amplified from genomic DNA using the immunoSEQ Assay, a bias-controlled multiplex PCR. Per the original workflow: Nucleated cell counts per sample were estimated from amplification of reference gene primers within the assay. To quantify the absolute abundance of each unique TCRbeta CDR3 rearrangement, sequence reads were collapsed and filtered. Productive Simpson clonality was computed per sample as the square root of Simpson's diversity index over productive rearrangements. This is the immuneACCESS table as TCRdb keeps it, with only in-frame sequences that have V and J called. A part of the clones is gone; compared with another copy, unresolved V genes explain less than half, and the rest is unexplained. V and J calls and clone size come straight from that table; D and trimming were deduced from the DNA. The sample includes under 450,000 clones, with 70% to 90% observed a single time. Roughly an eighth of the sample belongs to the ten largest clones.

With respect to this clone: Its antigen remains undetermined. The sample holds no much larger clone one base away, and base qualities are not on file.

The chain employs TRBV5-4 and TRBJ1-1; TRBD1 is a weak D gene call, 5 bases matching. Sequenced material: peripheral blood. The clonotype originates from a woman in her forties or fifties with COVID-19, enrolled during active disease. The CDR3 region has the sequence CASSRLGGNTEAFF. The DNA sequence is given as TGTGCCAGCAGCCGTCTGGGGGGGAACACTGAAGCTTTCTTT. The entire variable domain, with the stretches around the CDR3 drawn from the reference TRBV5-4 and TRBJ1-1 proteins, is ETGVTQSPTHLIKTRGQQVTLRCSSQSGHNTVSWYQQALGQGPQFIFQYYREEENGRGNFPPRFSGLQFPNYSSELNVNALELDDSALYLCASSRLGGNTEAFFGQGTRLTVV.